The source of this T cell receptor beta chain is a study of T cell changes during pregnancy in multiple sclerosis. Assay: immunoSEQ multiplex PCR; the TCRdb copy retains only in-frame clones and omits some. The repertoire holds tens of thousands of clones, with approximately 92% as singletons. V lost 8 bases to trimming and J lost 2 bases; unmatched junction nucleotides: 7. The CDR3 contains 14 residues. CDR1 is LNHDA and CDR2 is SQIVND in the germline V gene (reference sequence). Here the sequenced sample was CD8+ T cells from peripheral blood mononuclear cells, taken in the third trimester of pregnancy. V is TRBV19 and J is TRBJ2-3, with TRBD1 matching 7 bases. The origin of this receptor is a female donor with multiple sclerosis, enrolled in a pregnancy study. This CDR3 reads CASSWTGYTDTQYF. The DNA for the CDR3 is TGTGCCAGTTCCTGGACAGGCTACACAGATACGCAGTATTTT.